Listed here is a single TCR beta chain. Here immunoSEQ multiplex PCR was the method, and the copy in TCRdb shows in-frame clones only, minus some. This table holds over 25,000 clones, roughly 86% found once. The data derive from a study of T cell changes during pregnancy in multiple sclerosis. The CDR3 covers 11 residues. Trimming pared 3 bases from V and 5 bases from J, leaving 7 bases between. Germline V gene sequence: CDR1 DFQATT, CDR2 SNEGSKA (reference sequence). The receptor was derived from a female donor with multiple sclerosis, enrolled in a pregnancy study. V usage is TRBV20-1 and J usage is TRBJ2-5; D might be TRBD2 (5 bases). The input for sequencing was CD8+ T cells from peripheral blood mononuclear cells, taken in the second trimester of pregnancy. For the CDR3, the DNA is TGCAGTGCTAGCTCGGGGGAGACCCAGTACTTC. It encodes CSASSGETQYF.